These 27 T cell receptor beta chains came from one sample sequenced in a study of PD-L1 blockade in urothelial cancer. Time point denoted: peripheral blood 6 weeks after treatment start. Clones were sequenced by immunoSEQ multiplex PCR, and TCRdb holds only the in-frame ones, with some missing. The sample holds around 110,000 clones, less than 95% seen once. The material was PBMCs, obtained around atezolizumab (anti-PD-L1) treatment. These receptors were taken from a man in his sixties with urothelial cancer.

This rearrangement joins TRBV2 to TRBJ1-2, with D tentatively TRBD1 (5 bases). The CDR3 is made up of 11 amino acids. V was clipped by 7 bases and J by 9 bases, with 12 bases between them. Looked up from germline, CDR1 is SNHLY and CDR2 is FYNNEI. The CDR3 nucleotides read TGTGCCAGCACGACAGTAGGTAGCTACACCTTC. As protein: CASTTVGSYTF.

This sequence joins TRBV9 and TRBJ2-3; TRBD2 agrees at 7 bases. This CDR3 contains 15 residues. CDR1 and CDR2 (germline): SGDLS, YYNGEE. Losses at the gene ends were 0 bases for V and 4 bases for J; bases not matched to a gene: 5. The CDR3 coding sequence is TGTGCCAGCAGCGTAGCGGGAGGATTCGCAGATACGCAGTATTTT. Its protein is CASSVAGGFADTQYF.

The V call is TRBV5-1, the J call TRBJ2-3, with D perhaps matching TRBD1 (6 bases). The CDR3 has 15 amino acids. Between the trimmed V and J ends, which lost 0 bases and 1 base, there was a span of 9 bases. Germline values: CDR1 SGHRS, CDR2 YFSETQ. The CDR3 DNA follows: TGCGCCAGCAGCTTGGGGGGGCGAGGCACAGATACGCAGTATTTT. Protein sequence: CASSLGGRGTDTQYF.

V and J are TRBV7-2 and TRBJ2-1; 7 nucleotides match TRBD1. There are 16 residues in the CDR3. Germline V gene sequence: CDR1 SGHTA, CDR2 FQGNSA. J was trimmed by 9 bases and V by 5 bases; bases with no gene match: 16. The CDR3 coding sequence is TGTGCCAGCAGCCCCGGAGCTTCCTACACAGGGGTTGAGCAGTTCTTC. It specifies CASSPGASYTGVEQFF. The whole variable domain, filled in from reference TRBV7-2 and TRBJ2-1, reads GAGVSQSPSNKVTEKGKDVELRCDPISGHTALYWYRQSLGQGLEFLIYFQGNSAPDKSGLPSDRFSAERTGGSVSTLTIQRTQQEDSAVYLCASSPGASYTGVEQFFGPGTRLTVL.

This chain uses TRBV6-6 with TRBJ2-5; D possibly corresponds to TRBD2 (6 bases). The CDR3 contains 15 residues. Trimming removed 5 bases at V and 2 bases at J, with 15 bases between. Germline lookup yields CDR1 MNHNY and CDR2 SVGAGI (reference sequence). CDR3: CASSDITGVQETQYF. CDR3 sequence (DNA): TGTGCCAGCAGTGACATAACGGGGGTTCAAGAGACCCAGTACTTC.

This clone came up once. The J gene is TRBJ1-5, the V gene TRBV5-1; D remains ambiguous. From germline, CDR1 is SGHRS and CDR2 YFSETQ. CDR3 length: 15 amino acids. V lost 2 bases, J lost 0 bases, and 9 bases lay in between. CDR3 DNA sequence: TGCGCCAGCAGCTTTTCACAGTATAGCAATCAGCCCCAGCATTTT. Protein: CASSFSQYSNQPQHF.

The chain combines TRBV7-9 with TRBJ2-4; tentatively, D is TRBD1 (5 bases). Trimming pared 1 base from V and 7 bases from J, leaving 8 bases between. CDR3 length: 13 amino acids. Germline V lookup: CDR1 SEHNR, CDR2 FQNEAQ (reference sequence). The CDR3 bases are TGTGCCAGCAGCTTAGGACAGTCGAACATTCAGTACTTC. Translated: CASSLGQSNIQYF.

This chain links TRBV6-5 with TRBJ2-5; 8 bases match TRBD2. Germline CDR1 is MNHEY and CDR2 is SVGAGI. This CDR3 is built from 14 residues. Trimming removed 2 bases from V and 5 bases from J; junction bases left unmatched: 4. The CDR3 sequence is CASSYVGRGETQYF. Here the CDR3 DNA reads TGTGCCAGCAGTTACGTCGGGAGGGGGGAGACCCAGTACTTC.

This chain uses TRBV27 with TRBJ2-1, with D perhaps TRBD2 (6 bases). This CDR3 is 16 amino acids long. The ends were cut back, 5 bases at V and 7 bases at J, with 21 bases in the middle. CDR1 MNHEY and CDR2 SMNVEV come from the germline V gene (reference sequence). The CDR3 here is CASSGGRGYPGNEQFF. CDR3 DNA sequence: TGTGCCAGCAGTGGAGGGAGAGGCTATCCGGGGAATGAGCAGTTCTTC.

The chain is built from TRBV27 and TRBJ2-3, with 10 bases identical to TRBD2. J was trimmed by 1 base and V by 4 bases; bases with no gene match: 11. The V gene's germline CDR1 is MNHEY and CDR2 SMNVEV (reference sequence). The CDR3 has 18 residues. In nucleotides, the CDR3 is TGTGCCAGCAGTTCCCTCGGGGGGACTAGCGTACGCACAGATACGCAGTATTTT. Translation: CASSSLGGTSVRTDTQYF.

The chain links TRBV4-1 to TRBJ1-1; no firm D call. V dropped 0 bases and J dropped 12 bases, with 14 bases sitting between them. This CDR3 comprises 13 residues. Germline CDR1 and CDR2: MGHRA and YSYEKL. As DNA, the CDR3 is TGCGCCAGCAGCCAAGATTACAGAGGGTTGTCTTTCTTT. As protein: CASSQDYRGLSFF.

CDR3 residues: CASSPQTSGNTGELFF. CDR3 coding DNA: TGTGCCAGCTCACCACAGACTAGCGGGAACACCGGGGAGCTGTTTTTT. The chain combines TRBV18 with TRBJ2-2; TRBD2 matches at 9 bases. Germline trimming cut 1 base from V and 1 base from J; bases unmatched to any gene: 1. Germline V CDR1 and CDR2: KGHSH, LQKENI. CDR3 size: 16 residues.

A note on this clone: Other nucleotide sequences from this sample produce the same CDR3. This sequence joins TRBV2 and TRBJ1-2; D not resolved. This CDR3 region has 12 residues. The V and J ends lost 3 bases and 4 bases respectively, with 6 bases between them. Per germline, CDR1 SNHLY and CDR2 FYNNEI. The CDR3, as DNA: TGTGCCAGCAGTGACCGGGGCTATGGCTACACCTTC. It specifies CASSDRGYGYTF. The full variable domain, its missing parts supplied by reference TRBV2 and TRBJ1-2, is EPEVTQTPSHQVTQMGQEVILRCVPISNHLYFYWYRQILGQKVEFLVSFYNNEISEKSEIFDDQFSVERPDGSNFTLKIRSTKLEDSAMYFCASSDRGYGYTFGSGTRLTVV.

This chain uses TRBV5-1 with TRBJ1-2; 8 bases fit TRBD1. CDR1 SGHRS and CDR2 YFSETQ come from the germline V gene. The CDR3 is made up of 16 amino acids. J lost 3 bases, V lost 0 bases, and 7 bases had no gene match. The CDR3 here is CASSLGGQAMDYGYTF. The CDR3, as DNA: TGCGCCAGCAGCTTGGGGGGACAGGCTATGGACTATGGCTACACCTTC.

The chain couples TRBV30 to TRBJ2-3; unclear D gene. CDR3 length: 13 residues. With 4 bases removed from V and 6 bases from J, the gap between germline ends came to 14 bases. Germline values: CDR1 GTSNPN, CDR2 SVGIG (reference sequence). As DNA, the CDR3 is TGTGCCTGGAACTATCAGACTGGGGATACGCAGTATTTT. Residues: CAWNYQTGDTQYF.

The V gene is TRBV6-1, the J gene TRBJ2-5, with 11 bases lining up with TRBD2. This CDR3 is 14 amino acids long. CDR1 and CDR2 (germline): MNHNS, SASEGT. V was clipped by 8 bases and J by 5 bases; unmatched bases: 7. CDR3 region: CASWSSGRVETQYF. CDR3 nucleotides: TGTGCCAGCTGGAGTAGCGGGAGGGTGGAGACCCAGTACTTC.

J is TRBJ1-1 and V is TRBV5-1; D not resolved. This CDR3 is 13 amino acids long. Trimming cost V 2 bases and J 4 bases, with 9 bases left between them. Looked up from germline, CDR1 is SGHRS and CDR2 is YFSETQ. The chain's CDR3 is CASSFTRATEAFF. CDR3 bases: TGCGCCAGCAGCTTTACGAGGGCCACTGAAGCTTTCTTT.

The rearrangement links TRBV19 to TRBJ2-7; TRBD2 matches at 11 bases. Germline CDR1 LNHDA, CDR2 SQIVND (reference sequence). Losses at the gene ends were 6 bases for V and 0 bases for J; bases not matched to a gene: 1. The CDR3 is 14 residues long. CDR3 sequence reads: CASRTSGDSYEQYF. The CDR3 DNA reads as TGTGCCAGTAGGACTAGCGGGGACTCCTACGAGCAGTACTTC. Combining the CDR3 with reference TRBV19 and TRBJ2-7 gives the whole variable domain DGGITQSPKYLFRKEGQNVTLSCEQNLNHDAMYWYRQDPGQGLRLIYYSQIVNDFQKGDIAEGYSVSREKKESFPLTVTSAQKNPTAFYLCASRTSGDSYEQYFGPGTRLTVT.

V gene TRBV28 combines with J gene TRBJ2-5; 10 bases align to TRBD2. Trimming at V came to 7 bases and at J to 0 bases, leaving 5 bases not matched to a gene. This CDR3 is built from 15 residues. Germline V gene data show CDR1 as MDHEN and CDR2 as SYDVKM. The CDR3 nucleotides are TGTGCCAGCACCGCTAGCGGGGGCTACCAAGAGACCCAGTACTTC. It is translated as CASTASGGYQETQYF.

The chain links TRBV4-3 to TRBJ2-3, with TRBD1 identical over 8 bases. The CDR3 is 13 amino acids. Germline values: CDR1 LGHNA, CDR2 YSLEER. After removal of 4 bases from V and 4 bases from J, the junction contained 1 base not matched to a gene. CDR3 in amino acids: CASSLQGADTQYF. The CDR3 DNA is TGCGCCAGCAGCCTACAGGGGGCAGATACGCAGTATTTT.

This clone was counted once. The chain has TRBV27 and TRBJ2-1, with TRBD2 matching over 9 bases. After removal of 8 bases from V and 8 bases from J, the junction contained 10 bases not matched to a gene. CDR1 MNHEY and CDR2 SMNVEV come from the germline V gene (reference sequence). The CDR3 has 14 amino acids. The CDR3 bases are TGTGCCAGCGGACGGCGGGGGGGCGAGTATGAGCAGTTCTTC. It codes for CASGRRGGEYEQFF.

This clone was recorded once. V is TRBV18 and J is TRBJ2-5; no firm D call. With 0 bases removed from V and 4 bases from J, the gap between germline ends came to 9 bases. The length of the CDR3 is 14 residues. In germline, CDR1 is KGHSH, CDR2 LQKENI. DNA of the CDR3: TGTGCCAGCTCACCACCGAGCATACTAGAGACCCAGTACTTC. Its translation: CASSPPSILETQYF.

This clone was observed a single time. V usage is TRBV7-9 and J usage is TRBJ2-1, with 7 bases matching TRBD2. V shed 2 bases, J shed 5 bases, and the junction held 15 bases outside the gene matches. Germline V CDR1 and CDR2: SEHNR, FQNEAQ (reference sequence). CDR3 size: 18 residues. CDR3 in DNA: TGTGCCAGCAGCTTACTCGGCGGATGGGCTAGCGGCAACAATGAGCAGTTCTTC. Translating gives CASSLLGGWASGNNEQFF.

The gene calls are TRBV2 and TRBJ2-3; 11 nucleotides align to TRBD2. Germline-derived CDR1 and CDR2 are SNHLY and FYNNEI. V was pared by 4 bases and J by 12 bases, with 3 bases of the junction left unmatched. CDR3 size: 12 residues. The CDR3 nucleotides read TGTGCCAGCAGTGGACTAGCGGGGCCACAGTATTTT. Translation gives CASSGLAGPQYF.

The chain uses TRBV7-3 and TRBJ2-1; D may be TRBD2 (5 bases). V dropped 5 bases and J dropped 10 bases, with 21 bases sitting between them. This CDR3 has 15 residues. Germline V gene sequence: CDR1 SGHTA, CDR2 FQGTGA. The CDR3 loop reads CASSPAGLAPEEQFF. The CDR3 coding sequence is TGTGCCAGCAGCCCCGCCGGGTTAGCGCCTGAAGAGCAGTTCTTC.

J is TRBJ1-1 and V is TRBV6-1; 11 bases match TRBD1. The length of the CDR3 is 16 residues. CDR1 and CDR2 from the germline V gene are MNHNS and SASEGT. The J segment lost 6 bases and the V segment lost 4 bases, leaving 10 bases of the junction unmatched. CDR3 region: CASSAEWGQGESEAFF. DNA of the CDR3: TGTGCCAGCAGTGCAGAGTGGGGACAGGGGGAATCTGAAGCTTTCTTT.

The CDR3 DNA follows: TGTGCCAGCAGTGAAGGATGGGCTAGCGGGCCGAACACCGGGGAGCTGTTTTTT. Its protein is CASSEGWASGPNTGELFF. This rearrangement joins TRBV6-1 to TRBJ2-2; 8 bases match TRBD2. The CDR3 sequence is 18 residues long. Trimming removed 1 base from V and 0 bases from J; junction bases left unmatched: 7. Germline loops: CDR1 MNHNS, CDR2 SASEGT.